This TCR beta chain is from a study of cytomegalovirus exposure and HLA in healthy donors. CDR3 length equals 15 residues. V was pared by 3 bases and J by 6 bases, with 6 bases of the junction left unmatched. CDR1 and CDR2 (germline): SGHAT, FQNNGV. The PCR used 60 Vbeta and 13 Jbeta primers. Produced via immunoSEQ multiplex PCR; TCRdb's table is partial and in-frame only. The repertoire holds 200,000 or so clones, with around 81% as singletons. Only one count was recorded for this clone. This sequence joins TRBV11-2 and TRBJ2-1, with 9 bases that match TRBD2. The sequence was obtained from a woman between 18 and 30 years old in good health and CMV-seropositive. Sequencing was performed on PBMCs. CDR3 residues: CASSFAGLASNEQFF. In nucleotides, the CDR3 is TGTGCCAGCAGCTTCGCGGGACTAGCCTCCAATGAGCAGTTCTTC.